This record concerns one T cell receptor beta chain sequence. No antigen is known for it. Together with CD45RO+ cells, CCR7-negative CD45RA+ TemRA cells were included in CD8 memory. The data stem from a study of shared clonotypes between healthy human individuals. Study results and limitations: Generally, estimated richness proved larger in naive subsets than it did in memory subsets. It was anticipated that sequencing depth would influence how many clonotypes donors shared.

Clones were read by immunoSEQ multiplex PCR, and TCRdb kept only the in-frame ones, dropping some. In the table there are roughly 720,000 clones, roughly 91% of which are singletons. The sequenced sample was memory CD8+ T cells from PBMCs. Sample subset: CD45RO+ cells pooled with CCR7-negative TemRA cells. This receptor was taken from a man between 18 and 29 years old in good health. Some clones in this sample may be carry-over from other donors' samples.

CDR3 nucleotides: TGTGCCAGCAGCCCCTACGGGACACAGGCGGCTGGAAACACCATATATTTT. Translating gives CASSPYGTQAAGNTIYF. The gene calls are TRBV14 and TRBJ1-3, with TRBD1 as a possible D gene (6 bases). CDR1 is SGHDN and CDR2 is FVKESK in the germline V gene. With 4 bases removed from V and 2 bases from J, the gap between germline ends came to 18 bases. The CDR3 has 17 residues.